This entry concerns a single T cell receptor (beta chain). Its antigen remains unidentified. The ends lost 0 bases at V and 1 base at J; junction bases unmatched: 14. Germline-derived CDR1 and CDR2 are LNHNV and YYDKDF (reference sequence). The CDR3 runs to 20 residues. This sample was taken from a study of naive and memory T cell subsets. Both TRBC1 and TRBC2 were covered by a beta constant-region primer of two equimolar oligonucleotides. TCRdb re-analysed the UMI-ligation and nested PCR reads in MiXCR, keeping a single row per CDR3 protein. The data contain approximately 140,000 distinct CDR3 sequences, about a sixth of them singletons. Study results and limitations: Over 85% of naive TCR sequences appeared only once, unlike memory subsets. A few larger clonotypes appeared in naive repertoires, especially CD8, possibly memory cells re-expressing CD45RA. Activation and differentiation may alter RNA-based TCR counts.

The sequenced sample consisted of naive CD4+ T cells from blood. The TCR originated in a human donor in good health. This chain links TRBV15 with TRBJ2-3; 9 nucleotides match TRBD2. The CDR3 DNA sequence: TGTGCCACCAGCAGAGATGCCCCTATCCTAGCGGGATATGGCACAGATACGCAGTATTTT. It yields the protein CATSRDAPILAGYGTDTQYF. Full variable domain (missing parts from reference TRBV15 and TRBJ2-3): DAMVIQNPRYQVTQFGKPVTLSCSQTLNHNVMYWYQQKSSQAPKLLFHYYDKDFNNEADTPDNFQSRRPNTSFCFLDIRSPGLGDTAMYLCATSRDAPILAGYGTDTQYFGPGTRLTVL.